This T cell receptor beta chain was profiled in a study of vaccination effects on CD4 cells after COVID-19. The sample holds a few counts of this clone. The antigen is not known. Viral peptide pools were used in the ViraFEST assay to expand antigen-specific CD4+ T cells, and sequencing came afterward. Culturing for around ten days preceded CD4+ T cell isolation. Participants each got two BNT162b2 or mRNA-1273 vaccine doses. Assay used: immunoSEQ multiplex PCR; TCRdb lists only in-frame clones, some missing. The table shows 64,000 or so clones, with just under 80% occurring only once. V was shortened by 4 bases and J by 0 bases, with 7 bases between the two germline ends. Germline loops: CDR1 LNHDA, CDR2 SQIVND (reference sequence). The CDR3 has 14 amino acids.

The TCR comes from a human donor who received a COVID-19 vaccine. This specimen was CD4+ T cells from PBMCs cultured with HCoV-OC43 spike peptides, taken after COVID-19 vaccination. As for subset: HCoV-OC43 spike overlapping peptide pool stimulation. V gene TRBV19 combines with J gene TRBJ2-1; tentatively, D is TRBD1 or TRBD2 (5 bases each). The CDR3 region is CASSRGSSYNEQFF. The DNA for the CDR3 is TGTGCCAGTAGTAGGGGGAGCTCCTACAATGAGCAGTTCTTC. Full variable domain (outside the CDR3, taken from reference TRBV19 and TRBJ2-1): DGGITQSPKYLFRKEGQNVTLSCEQNLNHDAMYWYRQDPGQGLRLIYYSQIVNDFQKGDIAEGYSVSREKKESFPLTVTSAQKNPTAFYLCASSRGSSYNEQFFGPGTRLTVL.